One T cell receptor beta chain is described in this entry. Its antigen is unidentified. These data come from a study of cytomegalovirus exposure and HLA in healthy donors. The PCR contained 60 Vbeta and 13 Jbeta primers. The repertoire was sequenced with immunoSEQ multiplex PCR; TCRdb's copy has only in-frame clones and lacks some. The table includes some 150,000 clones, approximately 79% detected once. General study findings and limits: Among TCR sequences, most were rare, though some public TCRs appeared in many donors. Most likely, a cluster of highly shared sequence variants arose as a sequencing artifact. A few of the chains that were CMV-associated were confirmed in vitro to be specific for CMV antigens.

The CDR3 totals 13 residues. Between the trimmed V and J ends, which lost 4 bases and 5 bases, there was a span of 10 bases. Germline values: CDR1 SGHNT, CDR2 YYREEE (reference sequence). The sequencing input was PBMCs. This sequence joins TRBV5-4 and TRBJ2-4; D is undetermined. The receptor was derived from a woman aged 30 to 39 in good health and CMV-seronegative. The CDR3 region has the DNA TGTGCCAGCAGCCGTCCTACCCAAAACATTCAGTACTTC. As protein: CASSRPTQNIQYF. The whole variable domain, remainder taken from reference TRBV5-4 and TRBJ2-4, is ETGVTQSPTHLIKTRGQQVTLRCSSQSGHNTVSWYQQALGQGPQFIFQYYREEENGRGNFPPRFSGLQFPNYSSELNVNALELDDSALYLCASSRPTQNIQYFGAGTRLSVL.